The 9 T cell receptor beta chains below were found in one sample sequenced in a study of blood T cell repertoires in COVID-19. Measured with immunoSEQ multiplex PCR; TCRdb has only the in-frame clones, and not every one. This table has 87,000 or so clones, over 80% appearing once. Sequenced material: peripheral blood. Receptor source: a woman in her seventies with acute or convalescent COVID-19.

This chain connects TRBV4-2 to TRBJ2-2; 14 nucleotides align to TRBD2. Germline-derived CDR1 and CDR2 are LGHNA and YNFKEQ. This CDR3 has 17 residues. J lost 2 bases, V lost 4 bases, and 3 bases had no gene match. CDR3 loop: CASSPGLAGANTGELFF. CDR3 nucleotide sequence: TGTGCCAGCAGCCCGGGACTAGCGGGGGCCAACACCGGGGAGCTGTTTTTT.

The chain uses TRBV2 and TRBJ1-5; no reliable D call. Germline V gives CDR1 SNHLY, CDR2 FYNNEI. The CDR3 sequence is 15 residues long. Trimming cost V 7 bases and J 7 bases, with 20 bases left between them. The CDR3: CASTETMGSGQPQHF. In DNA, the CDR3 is TGTGCCAGCACCGAAACGATGGGGAGCGGACAGCCCCAGCATTTT.

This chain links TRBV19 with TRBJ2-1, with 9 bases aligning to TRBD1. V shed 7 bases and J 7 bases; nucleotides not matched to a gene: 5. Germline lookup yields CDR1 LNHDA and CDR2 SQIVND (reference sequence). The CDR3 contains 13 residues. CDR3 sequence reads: CASTRDRDNEQFF. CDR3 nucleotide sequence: TGTGCCAGTACGCGGGACAGGGATAATGAGCAGTTCTTC.

CDR3 sequence (DNA): TGCGCCAGCAGCTTGGATGACGGGAGCAATCAGCCCCAGCATTTT. It encodes CASSLDDGSNQPQHF. The rearrangement uses TRBV5-1 and TRBJ1-5, with D uncertain. V dropped 0 bases and J dropped 1 base, with 8 bases sitting between them. CDR3 length: 15 residues. Per the germline V gene, CDR1 is SGHRS and CDR2 is YFSETQ.

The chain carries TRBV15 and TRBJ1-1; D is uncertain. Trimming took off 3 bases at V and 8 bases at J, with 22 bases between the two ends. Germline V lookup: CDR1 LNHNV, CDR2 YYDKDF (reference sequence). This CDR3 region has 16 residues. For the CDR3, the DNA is TGTGCCACCAGCAGGAACTATCCGGGGTCCGGGGTGGAAGCTTTCTTT. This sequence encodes CATSRNYPGSGVEAFF.

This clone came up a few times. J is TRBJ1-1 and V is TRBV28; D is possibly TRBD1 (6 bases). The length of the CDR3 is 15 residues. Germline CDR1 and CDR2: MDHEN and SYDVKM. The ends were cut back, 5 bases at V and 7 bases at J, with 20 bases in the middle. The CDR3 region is CASSGVGAGDIEAFF. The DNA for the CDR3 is TGTGCCAGCAGTGGGGTGGGGGCAGGAGATATTGAAGCTTTCTTT.

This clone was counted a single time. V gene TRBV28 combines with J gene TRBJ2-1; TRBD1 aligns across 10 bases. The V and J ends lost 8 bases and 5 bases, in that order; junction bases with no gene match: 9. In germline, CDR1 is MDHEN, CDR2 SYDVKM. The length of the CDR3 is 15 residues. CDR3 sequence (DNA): TGTGCCAGCCGTGAAGGGACAGGGGAGCACAATGAGCAGTTCTTC. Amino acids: CASREGTGEHNEQFF. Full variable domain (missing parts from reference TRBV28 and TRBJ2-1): DVKVTQSSRYLVKRTGEKVFLECVQDMDHENMFWYRQDPGLGLRLIYFSYDVKMKEKGDIPEGYSVSREKKERFSLILESASTNQTSMYLCASREGTGEHNEQFFGPGTRLTVL.

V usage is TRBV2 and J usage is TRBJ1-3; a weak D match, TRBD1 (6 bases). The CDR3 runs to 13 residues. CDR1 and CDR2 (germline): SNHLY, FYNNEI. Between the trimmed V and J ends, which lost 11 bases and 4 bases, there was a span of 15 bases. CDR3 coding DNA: TGTGCCCGCCGACAGGACAGAGGAAACACCATATATTTT. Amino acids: CARRQDRGNTIYF.

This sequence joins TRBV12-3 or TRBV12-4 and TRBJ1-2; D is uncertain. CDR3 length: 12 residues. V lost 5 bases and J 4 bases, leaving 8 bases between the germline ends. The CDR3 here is CASSNGGYGYTF. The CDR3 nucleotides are TGTGCCAGCAGTAATGGAGGCTATGGCTACACCTTC.